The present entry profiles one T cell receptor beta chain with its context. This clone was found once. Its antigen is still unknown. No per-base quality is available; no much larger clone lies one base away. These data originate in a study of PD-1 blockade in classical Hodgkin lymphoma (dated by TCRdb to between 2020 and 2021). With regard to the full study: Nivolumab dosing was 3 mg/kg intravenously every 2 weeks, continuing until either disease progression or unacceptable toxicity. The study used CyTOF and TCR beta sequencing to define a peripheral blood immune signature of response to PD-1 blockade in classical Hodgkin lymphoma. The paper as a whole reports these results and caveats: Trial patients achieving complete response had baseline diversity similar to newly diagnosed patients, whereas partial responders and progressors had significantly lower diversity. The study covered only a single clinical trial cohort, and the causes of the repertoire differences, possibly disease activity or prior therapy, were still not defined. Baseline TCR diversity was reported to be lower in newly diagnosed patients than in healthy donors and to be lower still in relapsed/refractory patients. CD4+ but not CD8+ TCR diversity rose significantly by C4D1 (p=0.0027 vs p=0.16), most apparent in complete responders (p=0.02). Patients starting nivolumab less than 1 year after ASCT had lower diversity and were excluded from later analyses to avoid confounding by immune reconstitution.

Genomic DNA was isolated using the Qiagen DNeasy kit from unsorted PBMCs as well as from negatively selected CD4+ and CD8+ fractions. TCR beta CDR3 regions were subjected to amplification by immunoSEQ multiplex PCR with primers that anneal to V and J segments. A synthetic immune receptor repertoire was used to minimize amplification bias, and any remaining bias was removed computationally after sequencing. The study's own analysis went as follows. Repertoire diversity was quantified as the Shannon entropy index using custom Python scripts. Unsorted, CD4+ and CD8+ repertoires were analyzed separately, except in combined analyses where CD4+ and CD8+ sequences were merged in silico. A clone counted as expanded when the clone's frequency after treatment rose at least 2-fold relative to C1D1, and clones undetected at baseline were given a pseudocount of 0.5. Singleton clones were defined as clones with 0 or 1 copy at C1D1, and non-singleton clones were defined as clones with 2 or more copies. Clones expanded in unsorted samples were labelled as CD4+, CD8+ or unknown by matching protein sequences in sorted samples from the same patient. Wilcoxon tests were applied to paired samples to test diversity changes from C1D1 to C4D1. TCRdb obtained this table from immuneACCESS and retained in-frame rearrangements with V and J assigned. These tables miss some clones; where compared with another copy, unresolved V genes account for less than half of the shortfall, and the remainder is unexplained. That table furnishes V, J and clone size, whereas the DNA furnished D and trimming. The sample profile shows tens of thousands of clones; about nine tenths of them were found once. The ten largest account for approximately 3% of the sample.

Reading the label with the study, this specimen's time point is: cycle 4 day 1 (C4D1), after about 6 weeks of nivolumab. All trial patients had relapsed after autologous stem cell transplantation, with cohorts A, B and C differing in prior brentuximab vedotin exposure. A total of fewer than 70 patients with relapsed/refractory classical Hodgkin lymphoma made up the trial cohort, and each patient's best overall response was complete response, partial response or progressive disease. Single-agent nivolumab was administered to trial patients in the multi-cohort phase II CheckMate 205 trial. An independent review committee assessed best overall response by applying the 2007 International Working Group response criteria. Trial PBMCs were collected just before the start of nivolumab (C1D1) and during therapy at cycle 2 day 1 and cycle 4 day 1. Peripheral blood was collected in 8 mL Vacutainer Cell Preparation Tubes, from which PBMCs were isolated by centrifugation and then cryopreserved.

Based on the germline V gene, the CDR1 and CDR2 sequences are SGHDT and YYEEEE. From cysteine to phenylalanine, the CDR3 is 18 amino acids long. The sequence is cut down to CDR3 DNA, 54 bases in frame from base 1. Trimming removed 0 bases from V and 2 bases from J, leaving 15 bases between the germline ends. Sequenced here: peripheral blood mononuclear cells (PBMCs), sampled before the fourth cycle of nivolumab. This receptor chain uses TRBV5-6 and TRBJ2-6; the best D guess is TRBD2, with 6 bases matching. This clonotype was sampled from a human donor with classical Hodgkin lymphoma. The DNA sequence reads TGTGCCAGCAGCTTGGGACTAGTGGAGTGGCCTGGGGCCAACGTCCTGACTTTC. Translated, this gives CASSLGLVEWPGANVLTF.